Each of the 26 T cell receptor beta chains below was sequenced from the same sample in a study of immune evolution from preneoplasia to lung adenocarcinoma. The data were produced by immunoSEQ multiplex PCR, yet TCRdb's version contains in-frame clones alone and is incomplete. The table records fewer than 50,000 clones, approximately 80% of them present only once. The sequenced sample was FFPE invasive lung adenocarcinoma tissue. These receptors were obtained from a person between 60 and 70 years old with lung adenocarcinoma.

This chain uses TRBV19 with TRBJ1-2, with 8 bases identical to TRBD1. The CDR3 contains 15 residues. Germline lookup yields CDR1 LNHDA and CDR2 SQIVND (reference sequence). Trimming cost V 6 bases and J 5 bases; bases outside gene matches: 11. CDR3 residues: CASSLSGQGSYGYTF. As DNA, the CDR3 is TGTGCCAGTAGCCTATCCGGACAGGGAAGTTATGGCTACACCTTC.

J is TRBJ2-2 and V is TRBV6-5, with no clear D. The V and J ends lost 0 bases and 4 bases respectively, with 9 bases between them. Per germline, CDR1 MNHEY and CDR2 SVGAGI. The CDR3 sequence is 15 residues long. The CDR3 nucleotides are TGTGCCAGCAGTTACTCGACTTGGGGCACCGGGGAGCTGTTTTTT. Amino acids: CASSYSTWGTGELFF.

This clone was observed a few times. The V and J genes are TRBV5-1 and TRBJ2-2; TRBD2 matches 7 bases. The germline CDR1 and CDR2 sequences are SGHRS and YFSETQ. CDR3 length: 15 residues. The V and J ends lost 0 bases and 2 bases, in that order; junction bases with no gene match: 1. The CDR3 protein is CASSLGGLNTGELFF. CDR3 DNA: TGCGCCAGCAGCTTGGGGGGACTAAACACCGGGGAGCTGTTTTTT.

The chain combines TRBV28 with TRBJ1-5; D possibly corresponds to TRBD1 (6 bases). V lost 5 bases and J 6 bases, leaving 17 bases between the germline ends. CDR3 length: 15 residues. Germline values: CDR1 MDHEN, CDR2 SYDVKM. CDR3 sequence reads: CASSPPGGQGQPQHF. CDR3 nucleotides: TGTGCCAGCAGTCCCCCCGGGGGCCAAGGTCAGCCCCAGCATTTT.

The chain carries TRBV28 and TRBJ1-1, with D tentatively TRBD1 (6 bases). The germline CDR1 and CDR2 sequences are MDHEN and SYDVKM. V shed 2 bases and J shed 11 bases, with 24 bases lying between them. This CDR3 spans 16 amino acids. The CDR3 nucleotides are TGTGCCAGCAGTTTACCGGGACACCGAGCGGGTCGTCGGGCTTTCTTT. The encoded protein is CASSLPGHRAGRRAFF.

The V and J genes are TRBV10-3 and TRBJ2-3; TRBD1 matches at 8 bases. Germline V CDR1 and CDR2: ENHRY, SYGVKD. The CDR3 has 17 amino acids. The V segment lost 4 bases and the J segment 2 bases; nucleotides outside the gene matches: 11. This CDR3 reads CAISALPGTGHTDTQYF. CDR3 sequence (DNA): TGTGCCATCAGTGCCTTGCCCGGGACAGGCCACACAGATACGCAGTATTTT.

The gene calls are TRBV9 and TRBJ2-1; no reliable D call. Trimming took 0 bases from V and 6 from J, leaving 10 bases between them. There are 14 residues in the CDR3. Looked up from germline, CDR1 is SGDLS and CDR2 is YYNGEE. Here the CDR3 DNA reads TGTGCCAGCAGCGTAGGATCAACGGTCAATGAGCAGTTCTTC. It yields the protein CASSVGSTVNEQFF.

The chain recombines TRBV18 with TRBJ1-4; D is ambiguous. This CDR3 region has 15 residues. With 2 bases removed from V and 4 bases from J, the gap between germline ends came to 11 bases. CDR1 and CDR2 from the germline V gene are KGHSH and LQKENI. CDR3 loop: CASSPAGAGNEKLFF. Written as DNA, the CDR3 is TGTGCCAGCTCACCAGCAGGAGCGGGTAATGAAAAACTGTTTTTT.

V and J are TRBV27 and TRBJ2-7; TRBD2 is a possible D gene (6 bases). The CDR3 is made up of 14 amino acids. Germline V gene data show CDR1 as MNHEY and CDR2 as SMNVEV (reference sequence). Trimming stripped 7 bases from V and 2 bases from J, with 15 bases between. DNA of the CDR3: TGTGCCAGCAAGACCGGGACTGACCCCTACGAGCAGTACTTC. Its translation: CASKTGTDPYEQYF.

This clone was picked up one time. The rearrangement uses TRBV7-3 and TRBJ2-1; perhaps TRBD2 as D (5 bases). The germline V gene encodes CDR1 SGHTA and CDR2 FQGTGA. The CDR3 sequence is 14 residues long. V was trimmed by 2 bases and J by 4 bases, leaving 9 bases between them. The CDR3 loop reads CASSLAGPYNEQFF. DNA for the CDR3: TGTGCCAGCAGCTTAGCGGGCCCATACAATGAGCAGTTCTTC. Supplemented by reference TRBV7-3 and TRBJ2-1, the full variable domain reads GAGVSQTPSNKVTEKGKYVELRCDPISGHTALYWYRQSLGQGPEFLIYFQGTGAADDSGLPNDRFFAVRPEGSVSTLKIQRTERGDSAVYLCASSLAGPYNEQFFGPGTRLTVL.

As DNA, the CDR3 is TGTGCCAGTAGTACCGGGACAGATACGCAGTATTTT. Translated: CASSTGTDTQYF. V gene TRBV19 combines with J gene TRBJ2-3; no clear D. CDR3 length: 12 residues. The V end was cut by 4 bases, the J end by 3 bases, with 5 bases between. From germline, CDR1 is LNHDA and CDR2 SQIVND (reference sequence). The full variable domain, with the rest looked up from reference TRBV19 and TRBJ2-3, is DGGITQSPKYLFRKEGQNVTLSCEQNLNHDAMYWYRQDPGQGLRLIYYSQIVNDFQKGDIAEGYSVSREKKESFPLTVTSAQKNPTAFYLCASSTGTDTQYFGPGTRLTVL.

The chain joins TRBV4-1 to TRBJ2-7; 8 nucleotides agree with TRBD1. CDR3 length: 15 residues. Germline trimming cut 1 base from V and 4 bases from J; bases unmatched to any gene: 6. In germline, CDR1 is MGHRA, CDR2 YSYEKL. CDR3: CASSQATGDSYEQYF. CDR3 nucleotides: TGCGCCAGCAGCCAAGCGACAGGGGATTCGTACGAGCAGTACTTC.

V is TRBV28 and J is TRBJ2-5; 16 bases match TRBD2. Losses at the gene ends were 11 bases for V and 5 bases for J; bases not matched to a gene: 5. The CDR3 extends over 14 amino acids. Per the germline V gene, CDR1 is MDHEN and CDR2 is SYDVKM. The CDR3 DNA reads as TGTGCCGGGGGGACTAGCGGGAGGGCTGAGACCCAGTACTTC. Protein product: CAGGTSGRAETQYF.

This chain joins TRBV28 and TRBJ1-2; TRBD1 agrees at 8 bases. The CDR3 consists of 15 residues. CDR1 and CDR2 from the germline V gene are MDHEN and SYDVKM. Germline trimming cut 5 bases from V and 8 bases from J; bases unmatched to any gene: 13. In DNA form, the CDR3 reads TGTGCCAGCAGTGCCCCCTCCCAGGGGGCGGGAGGCTACACCTTC. The encoded protein is CASSAPSQGAGGYTF.

This clone is a singleton in its sample. This chain connects TRBV5-4 to TRBJ2-1, with a weak D call TRBD2 (6 bases). The CDR3 consists of 14 residues. V lost 0 bases and J 3 bases, leaving 7 bases between the germline ends. Looked up from germline, CDR1 is SGHNT and CDR2 is YYREEE (reference sequence). The CDR3 sequence is CASSLGTNYNEQFF. DNA for the CDR3: TGTGCCAGCAGCTTGGGGACTAACTACAATGAGCAGTTCTTC.

The chain recombines TRBV27 with TRBJ2-7, with D uncertain. Trimming pared 5 bases from V and 2 bases from J, leaving 10 bases between. Germline lookup yields CDR1 MNHEY and CDR2 SMNVEV (reference sequence). The CDR3 has 13 residues. CDR3: CASSNGVTYEQYF. The CDR3, as DNA: TGTGCCAGCAGTAACGGAGTTACCTACGAGCAGTACTTC.

The sample holds one count of this clone. This chain's CDR3 is CASSSTGGTFNEQFF. The CDR3 nucleotides read TGTGCCAGCAGCTCAACAGGGGGCACGTTCAATGAGCAGTTCTTC. V gene TRBV7-9 combines with J gene TRBJ2-1, with 9 bases matching TRBD1. The CDR3 loop spans 15 amino acids. The junction had 7 bases not matched to a gene; V was cut back by 4 bases and J by 6 bases. Germline V CDR1 and CDR2: SEHNR, FQNEAQ (reference sequence).

This chain links TRBV7-9 with TRBJ1-5, with no clear D. Germline V gene sequence: CDR1 SEHNR, CDR2 FQNEAQ (reference sequence). This CDR3 is 14 amino acids long. V lost 6 bases, J lost 3 bases, and 12 bases lay in between. CDR3 nucleotide sequence: TGTGCCAGCAGTATGTCAGGACCCAATCAGCCCCAGCATTTT. It specifies CASSMSGPNQPQHF.

The gene calls are TRBV7-7 and TRBJ2-2, with D uncertain. Between the trimmed V and J ends, which lost 5 bases and 4 bases, there was a span of 17 bases. Germline V gene data show CDR1 as SSHAT and CDR2 as FNYEAQ (reference sequence). The CDR3 runs 16 residues. The CDR3 nucleotides read TGTGCCAGCAGCCGAGCTCCAACGGGTAGCACCGGGGAGCTGTTTTTT. Translating it yields CASSRAPTGSTGELFF. The full variable domain, with the rest looked up from reference TRBV7-7 and TRBJ2-2, is GAGVSQSPRYKVTKRGQDVTLRCDPISSHATLYWYQQALGQGPEFLTYFNYEAQPDKSGLPSDRFSAERPEGSISTLTIQRTEQRDSAMYRCASSRAPTGSTGELFFGEGSRLTVL.

The chain is built from TRBV19 and TRBJ1-1; D is unclear. With 1 base removed from V and 5 bases from J, the gap between germline ends came to 11 bases. The germline CDR1 and CDR2 sequences are LNHDA and SQIVND (reference sequence). This CDR3 region has 14 residues. The CDR3: CASSIVSGGTEAFF. The DNA for the CDR3 is TGTGCCAGTAGTATAGTATCGGGAGGGACTGAAGCTTTCTTT.

The chain joins TRBV19 to TRBJ2-5, with a possible D match to TRBD1 (5 bases). V lost 3 bases and J 2 bases, leaving 7 bases between the germline ends. The CDR3 runs 13 residues. Per germline, CDR1 LNHDA and CDR2 SQIVND (reference sequence). CDR3 sequence reads: CASSIRQQETQYF. CDR3 nucleotides: TGTGCCAGTAGTATTAGACAGCAAGAGACCCAGTACTTC.

V usage is TRBV4-1 and J usage is TRBJ2-7; D uncertain. V was cut by 2 bases and J by 2 bases, with 4 bases left in between. The germline V gene encodes CDR1 MGHRA and CDR2 YSYEKL. CDR3 size: 12 residues. CDR3 region: CASSQTPYEQYF. The CDR3 nucleotides are TGCGCCAGCAGCCAAACGCCCTACGAGCAGTACTTC.

The chain is built from TRBV29-1 and TRBJ2-3; D could derive from TRBD1 or TRBD2 (6 bases each). Trimming left V 7 bases short and J 3 bases short, with 14 bases between. CDR3 length: 13 residues. CDR1 and CDR2 from the germline V gene are SQVTM and ANQGSEA. The CDR3 loop is CSAETGGTDTQYF. CDR3 DNA: TGCAGCGCCGAGACAGGAGGGACAGATACGCAGTATTTT.

This chain joins TRBV5-6 and TRBJ2-5, with a possible D match to TRBD2 (6 bases). Germline V CDR1 and CDR2: SGHDT, YYEEEE. The CDR3 covers 14 residues. Trimming stripped 4 bases from V and 5 bases from J, with 15 bases between. CDR3 DNA sequence: TGTGCCAGCAGCCGGAGGGACTTACCCGAGACCCAGTACTTC. Its translation is CASSRRDLPETQYF.

CDR3 residues: CASYQGPGELFF. DNA of the CDR3: TGTGCCAGCTATCAGGGGCCCGGGGAGCTGTTTTTT. V is TRBV18 and J is TRBJ2-2; a possible D gene is TRBD1 (6 bases). This CDR3 is built from 12 residues. V was shortened by 7 bases and J by 6 bases, with 9 bases between the two germline ends. CDR1 and CDR2 (germline): KGHSH, LQKENI.

This clone was seen a handful of times. This sequence joins TRBV2 and TRBJ1-1; 7 bases fit TRBD1. Germline values: CDR1 SNHLY, CDR2 FYNNEI. The CDR3 has 13 amino acids. Trimming removed 4 bases from V and 4 bases from J; junction bases left unmatched: 3. The CDR3 region is CASSVTGITEAFF. The CDR3 DNA sequence: TGTGCCAGCAGTGTGACAGGGATCACTGAAGCTTTCTTT.